This T cell receptor (beta chain) was captured in a study of blood T cell repertoires in COVID-19 (dated by TCRdb to the early 2020s). Some background on the complete study: The collaborator samples originated in the United States, Italy and Spain and spanned the acute and convalescent phases of COVID-19. Subjects who had been exposed to COVID-19, were actively infected with it, or had recovered from it provided the deeply sampled blood TCRbeta repertoires that made up the dataset. A de-identified subject ID, COVID-19 status, age in years and sex were almost always included in the sample metadata. A freely available public database, intended as a resource for researchers studying the immune response to SARS-CoV-2, is where the repertoires were released. Where available, HLA class I and class II types were taken from metadata supplied by the sample provider and were not determined by assay-based typing. The prospective study material was composed of cDNA or gDNA derived from T cells, B-cell-depleted T cells, or PBMCs. The samples were drawn from the first 160 participants of the ongoing ImmuneRACE study and from some 1,300 subjects provided by 6 global collaborators.

Overall study outcomes, separate from this receptor: Clinical and demographic metadata were provided uncurated, with the amount varying by source and participant.

Collaborating institutions collected whole blood in K2EDTA tubes following their own protocols. Collaborator samples were shipped for TCRbeta analysis as frozen whole blood, isolated PBMCs, or DNA extracted from either sample type. TCRbeta CDR3 regions were amplified from genomic DNA by means of the immunoSEQ Assay, a bias-controlled multiplex PCR. As for the authors' bioinformatics: The number of nucleated cells in each sample was estimated from the amplification of reference gene primers within the assay. To quantify the absolute abundance of each unique TCRbeta CDR3 rearrangement, sequence reads were collapsed and filtered. For each sample, productive Simpson clonality was calculated as the square root of Simpson's diversity index across productive rearrangements. The source is immuneACCESS, and TCRdb retained only in-frame sequences with V and J called. Part of the clones is not carried over; for the studies checked, unresolved V genes explain less than half of this, and the remainder is unexplained. The DNA was the basis for D and trimming; V, J and clone size are from that table. Present in this sample are 95,000 to 110,000 clones, nearly 90% of which were seen just once. The top ten clonotypes cover approximately 3.1% of the sample.

Remarks on this clone: The antigen it recognizes is unknown. No quality values exist for individual bases; no much larger clone is one base distant.

The CDR3 measures 16 amino acids from cysteine to phenylalanine. Only CDR3 DNA is held: 48 bases, read in frame from base 1. Deletion took 0 bases off V and 2 bases off J, with a span of 13 bases between the germline ends. CDR1 and CDR2 are read off the germline V gene as LGHNA and YSLEER. This clonotype originated in a man aged 50-60 years in a cohort sampled during active COVID-19. Sequencing input: peripheral blood. The receptor chain draws on TRBV4-3 and TRBJ2-5, with TRBD1 perhaps the D gene, on 5 matching bases. The DNA sequence reads TGCGCCAGCAGCCAAGATGTAGCAGGGCGGCAAGAGACCCAGTACTTC. Translated, it reads CASSQDVAGRQETQYF.